This T cell receptor (beta chain) came from a study of T cells in Graves' hyperthyroidism and ophthalmopathy. Whole-study findings and limits: Blood held most thyroid clonotypes expanded above 0.001 frequency. A model using 13 V-J features told ophthalmopathy apart from stable hyperthyroidism.

Many counts were recorded for this clonotype. Its matching antigen is unknown. Under 3 months was the duration of disease in ophthalmopathy patients, who also had a Clinical Activity Score of at least 3 and a NOSPECS grade of at least 4. More than 8 ml fresh peripheral blood yielded the PBMCs. RNA transcripts were the template for amplifying TCR beta CDR3 regions. In the first-round RT-PCR of the TCR CDR3, the HTBI primer set was used. In TCRdb, the multiplex PCR reads were re-called with MiXCR into one record per CDR3 protein. The sample lists a few hundred thousand distinct CDR3 sequences, about a sixth occurring once. This CDR3 is built from 17 residues. Germline loops: CDR1 SGHRS, CDR2 YFSETQ. Losses at the gene ends were 4 bases for V and 4 bases for J; bases not matched to a gene: 9.

This sequence joins TRBV5-1 and TRBJ2-1; 12 positions match TRBD2. Source material: blood. The receptor was isolated from a woman in her 40s with Graves' ophthalmopathy. The CDR3 reads CASSGGGTSGSYNEQFF. The CDR3 region has the DNA TGCGCCAGCAGCGGGGGGGGGACTAGCGGGTCTTACAATGAGCAGTTCTTC.